This TCR beta chain was observed in a study of identical twins (dated by TCRdb to about 2016). About the investigation overall: To test whether fetal clonotypes persist, the study used deep sequencing on TCR alpha and beta repertoires from monozygotic twins, unrelated adults of various ages, and cord blood. To rule out contamination, replicate twin experiments were performed at different times with different library preparation protocols. What the study reported, not specific to this receptor: Zero-insertion analyses could be partly confounded by invariant T cells such as MAIT and iNKT, though diverse VJ usage argued against such confounding for most clonotypes. Abundant cord blood beta clonotypes carried fewer insertions; young adult naive repertoires showed a weaker similar trend, while memory repertoires showed none. Compared with coincidental sharing between unrelated individuals, out-of-frame TCR alpha sequences shared between twins had an excess of sequences with low generation probability. Excess twin sharing in beta out-of-frame sequences was weaker because fewer shared sequences lowered the signal-to-noise ratio. Out-of-frame TCR alpha sharing in monozygotic twins was systematically underestimated by recombination models, whereas sharing between unrelated individuals was in agreement with the recombination models. Because the same donors could not be followed over many years, the conclusions depended on cross-sectional statistical analysis.

Every donor was a healthy Caucasian. This clonotype came up a few times. The antigen it recognizes is unknown. No much larger clonotype is one base removed from it; base qualities were not supplied. Library construction relied on 5' RACE. The sequencer was an Illumina HiSeq 2000. Template switching introduced a universal primer binding site; the final cDNA contained a unique molecular identifier, enabling accurate counting of TCR cDNA molecules. Specific primers in the conserved constant-segment region were used to synthesize first-strand cDNA for TCR alpha and beta chains. Each cDNA library was double barcoded, with a SMART-Mk sample barcode plus Illumina barcodes, to control for contamination. TruSeq adapter sequences and Illumina sample barcodes were added in two successive PCR steps. Sequencing of the TCR alpha and beta cDNA libraries was done on the Illumina HiSeq platform using custom primers. On the study's bioinformatics: MiGEC was used to process raw reads and extract unique molecular identifiers, and MiXCR was used to find CDR3 positions. For each individual, recombination models were inferred using an EM algorithm with the repgenHMM and IGoR tools. The tcR package in R was used for shared clonotype analysis, with sharing normalized by the product of cloneset sizes. To study raw recombination free of thymic and clonal selection effects, out-of-frame nonproductive sequences were analyzed. TCRdb cleaned the public reads at Q25 with fastp, built clones with MiXCR and kept in-frame beta chains. Each CDR3 protein gets just one entry, which takes the most common genes and DNA from the rows behind it. The V and J calls were determined by TCRdb, not by the authors. The sample table records around 1.7 million distinct CDR3 sequences; about 32% of these occur just once. Approximately 0.25% of the sample is in the top ten clones.

The CDR3 numbers 16 residues from cysteine through phenylalanine. The DNA shown is the 48-base CDR3, in frame from base 1. V is clipped by 1 base and J by 1 base, and the sequence between their germline boundaries is 14 bases long. CDR1 and CDR2, per the germline V gene, are KGHSH and LQKENI. This receptor was taken from a newborn girl in good health. The V and J genes are TRBV18 and TRBJ2-7; the best D guess is TRBD2, with 6 bases matching. Sample: cord blood. The DNA sequence reads TGTGCCAGCTCACCACAAATGACCGGGACTTCCTACGAGCAGTACTTC. Its translation reads: CASSPQMTGTSYEQYF.